The rows below give T cell receptor beta chains drawn from one sample of a study of identical twins. TCRdb redid the calling of the 5' RACE reads with MiXCR, one entry per CDR3 protein. There are under 250,000 distinct CDR3 sequences in the sample; around a tenth occur only once, and 4% to 6% lies in the top ten. The material sequenced was memory (CD45RO+) T cells sorted from blood. These receptors were taken from a woman aged 18 to 35 in good health. CDR3s include the opening cysteine and the closing phenylalanine or tryptophan. A D gene is named only where the DNA matches it firmly. Only part of the rows carry a size: once, few, many, or a class if the clone is expanded.

CDR3 length,V gene,D gene,J gene,clone size,CDR3 DNA,CDR3 protein
12,TRBV29-1,TRBD1,TRBJ1-1,few,TGCAGCGCCCGGGACAGGGGAACTGAAGCTTTCTTT,CSARDRGTEAFF
16,TRBV15,TRBD1,TRBJ1-1,NA,TGTGCCACCAGCACCCGGACAGGGACGATTTTCACTGAAGCTTTCTTT,CATSTRTGTIFTEAFF
18,TRBV9,TRBD1,TRBJ2-2,few,TGTGCCAGCAGTGAGGGCCTCTTAGGACAGGGGAACACCGGGGAGCTGTTTTTT,CASSEGLLGQGNTGELFF
17,TRBV7-9,TRBD1,TRBJ2-6,NA,TGTGCCAGCTCCTTCCGGGACAGAAACTCTGGGGCCAACGTCCTGACTTTC,CASSFRDRNSGANVLTF
15,TRBV12-3/TRBV12-4,NA,TRBJ2-1,many,TGTGCCAGCAGAATGGGTGGGAGTTCCTACAATGAGCAGTTCTTC,CASRMGGSSYNEQFF
14,TRBV7-2,NA,TRBJ2-1,NA,TGTGCCAGCAGCTTAAGGTCTAAGGACAATGAGCAGTTCTTC,CASSLRSKDNEQFF
13,TRBV27,TRBD1,TRBJ2-2,NA,TGTGCCAGCAGGAGACAGGGGACCGGGGAGCTGTTTTTT,CASRRQGTGELFF
13,TRBV20-1,NA,TRBJ2-5,NA,TGCAGTGTCCCGGGAGACCTCCTGGAGACCCAGTACTTC,CSVPGDLLETQYF
14,TRBV12-3/TRBV12-4,TRBD2,TRBJ2-1,few,TGTGCCAGCAGTCAGCGGGGGGGCTGGAATGAGCAGTTCTTC,CASSQRGGWNEQFF
14,TRBV11-1,NA,TRBJ2-5,few,TGTGCCAGCAGCTCGACTAAAAGGGACGAGACCCAGTACTTC,CASSSTKRDETQYF
14,TRBV6-1,TRBD1,TRBJ2-7,few,TGTGCCAGCACCATACGGGACAGACCCTACGAGCAGTACTTC,CASTIRDRPYEQYF
15,TRBV3-1,NA,TRBJ1-2,NA,TGTGCCAGCAGCCAAGCAGAGGGGCAACTTTGGGGCTACACCTTC,CASSQAEGQLWGYTF
13,TRBV5-6,TRBD1,TRBJ2-7,NA,TGTGCCAGCAGCTGGGGACAGGAGTACGAGCAGTACTTC,CASSWGQEYEQYF
13,TRBV12-3/TRBV12-4,TRBD1,TRBJ1-1,many,TGTGCCAGCAGGGCAACAGGGGATACTGAAGCTTTCTTT,CASRATGDTEAFF
12,TRBV20-1,NA,TRBJ2-7,NA,TGCAGTGCTAGAGATCGGCAGGTCGAGCAGTACTTC,CSARDRQVEQYF
13,TRBV20-1,NA,TRBJ2-5,NA,TGCAGTGCTAGGGTCCTGGGATCAGAGACCCAGTACTTC,CSARVLGSETQYF
15,TRBV20-1,TRBD1,TRBJ2-2,few,TGCAGTGCTAGAGACCGGCGACAGGGGGTCGGGGAGCTGTTTTTT,CSARDRRQGVGELFF
14,TRBV6-5,NA,TRBJ2-3,few,TGTGCCAGCAGTTACGGGCCTAGCACAGATACGCAGTATTTT,CASSYGPSTDTQYF
15,TRBV9,TRBD2,TRBJ2-3,many,TGTGCCAGCAGCATCAGCGGGACTAGCACAGATACGCAGTATTTT,CASSISGTSTDTQYF
13,TRBV29-1,NA,TRBJ2-2,many,TGCAGCGTTTACTTGAGCGGGTCCGGGGAGCTGTTTTTT,CSVYLSGSGELFF
12,TRBV6-2/TRBV6-3,NA,TRBJ1-1,NA,TGTGCCAGCAGCCCGATGGCCACTGAAGCTTTCTTT,CASSPMATEAFF
10,TRBV29-1,TRBD1,TRBJ1-1,NA,TGCAGCGCGCTACAGGGGGAAGCTTTCTTT,CSALQGEAFF
14,TRBV7-9,NA,TRBJ2-7,many,TGTGCCAGCAGCGCCCAGTGGAGCTCCTACGAGCAGTACTTC,CASSAQWSSYEQYF
14,TRBV4-1,TRBD1,TRBJ1-1,few,TGCGCCAGCGGCCAGGGACAGGCCAACACTGAAGCTTTCTTT,CASGQGQANTEAFF
15,TRBV6-5,NA,TRBJ1-5,many,TGTGCCAGCAGTTACTCGGGCCAGGGCCGACAGCCCCAGCATTTT,CASSYSGQGRQPQHF
15,TRBV20-1,TRBD2,TRBJ2-1,many,TGCAGTGCTAGCCCGACTAGCGGGGGACACAATGAGCAGTTCTTC,CSASPTSGGHNEQFF
12,TRBV2,NA,TRBJ1-2,NA,TGTGCCAGCAGTGCTACCAGGGATGGCTACACCTTC,CASSATRDGYTF
15,TRBV20-1,TRBD2,TRBJ2-1,NA,TGCAGTGCTAGCACCTTAGCGGGATTGTACAATGAGCAGTTCTTC,CSASTLAGLYNEQFF
14,TRBV7-9,NA,TRBJ1-1,few,TGTGCCAGCAGCGACGGTAGGGGTGACACTGAAGCTTTCTTT,CASSDGRGDTEAFF
11,TRBV10-2,NA,TRBJ1-1,few,TGCGCCGCCAGGGTCGACACTGAAGCTTTCTTT,CAARVDTEAFF
13,TRBV5-6,NA,TRBJ2-7,few,TGTGCCAGCAGCTTGGGCGGCCCGGTTGGGCAGTACTTC,CASSLGGPVGQYF
15,TRBV20-1,NA,TRBJ2-5,NA,TGCAGTGCTAGGCCTCGGGGGCTAGGACAAGAGACCCAGTACTTC,CSARPRGLGQETQYF
14,TRBV5-8,TRBD2,TRBJ2-3,NA,TGTGCCAGCAGCTTGGTCGGGGGGATGGATACGCAGTATTTT,CASSLVGGMDTQYF
15,TRBV11-2,TRBD1,TRBJ2-3,NA,TGTGCCAGCAGCCTGATGACAGGGGGGCGAGATACGCAGTATTTT,CASSLMTGGRDTQYF
12,TRBV9,NA,TRBJ1-1,few,TGTGCCAGCAGCCGCGATGGCACTGAAGCTTTCTTT,CASSRDGTEAFF
12,TRBV11-2,NA,TRBJ1-5,few,TGTGCCAGCAGCTTAGATTTTGGAGCCCAGCATTTT,CASSLDFGAQHF
11,TRBV10-3,NA,TRBJ2-7,NA,TGTGCCTCGGGGGGCCAGGTCGAGCAGTACTTC,CASGGQVEQYF
18,TRBV9,NA,TRBJ1-2,NA,TGTGCCAGCAGCGTCCTTCCGGAGGTGCATTCCACCTTCTATGGCTACACCTTC,CASSVLPEVHSTFYGYTF
13,TRBV6-5,NA,TRBJ2-2,many,TGTGCCAGCAGTTACATTACCCCCGGGGAGCTGTTTTTT,CASSYITPGELFF
12,TRBV5-1,NA,TRBJ2-5,NA,TGCGCCAGCAGCGTATCCCGGGAGACCCAGTACTTC,CASSVSRETQYF
15,TRBV6-5,NA,TRBJ2-7,NA,TGTGCCAGCACTCGATCCCAGACGATATCCTACGAGCAGTACTTC,CASTRSQTISYEQYF
17,TRBV12-3/TRBV12-4,TRBD2,TRBJ2-2,few,TGTGCCAGCAGTAAAATGATTAGCGGGGGGTTCACCGGGGAGCTGTTTTTT,CASSKMISGGFTGELFF
14,TRBV5-1,NA,TRBJ2-7,NA,TGCGCCAGCAGCTTGATCGGTAGCTCCTACGAGCAGTACTTC,CASSLIGSSYEQYF
15,TRBV27,NA,TRBJ1-2,few,TGTGCCAGCAGTTTATCTCGCGGGGTTGCCTATGGCTACACCTTC,CASSLSRGVAYGYTF
15,TRBV7-2,TRBD2,TRBJ2-4,few,TGTGCCAGCAGCCATAGCGGGAGGGCCGAGAACATTCAGTACTTC,CASSHSGRAENIQYF
12,TRBV5-5,NA,TRBJ2-5,few,TGTGCCAGCAGCCGGGAGAGAGAGACCCAGTACTTC,CASSRERETQYF
11,TRBV29-1,NA,TRBJ2-5,NA,TGCAGCGTTGGCCATCAAGAGACCCAGTACTTC,CSVGHQETQYF
17,TRBV12-3/TRBV12-4,NA,TRBJ2-3,many,TGTGCCAGCAGGCCTGACTACAGGCATAAAGGCACAGATACGCAGTATTTT,CASRPDYRHKGTDTQYF
14,TRBV24-1,NA,TRBJ2-3,NA,TGTGCCACCTTATTGGTTTGGGGTGAAGATACGCAGTATTTT,CATLLVWGEDTQYF
11,TRBV5-6,NA,TRBJ2-5,NA,TGTGCCAGCCAGGGTGGGGAGACCCAGTACTTC,CASQGGETQYF
14,TRBV7-2,NA,TRBJ2-7,few,TGTGCCAGCAGCTTCGGGGGCGCCTACTACGAGCAGTACTTC,CASSFGGAYYEQYF
11,TRBV3-1,NA,TRBJ2-2,NA,TGTGCCAGCAGCCGCGAGGGGGAGCTGTTTTTT,CASSREGELFF
15,TRBV9,NA,TRBJ2-6,few,TGTGCCAGCAGCGCGTGGGGATCTGGGGCCAACGTCCTGACTTTC,CASSAWGSGANVLTF
14,TRBV20-1,NA,TRBJ2-2,NA,TGCAGTGCTCAGACGTCGGGGAGCACCGGGGAGCTGTTTTTT,CSAQTSGSTGELFF
13,TRBV20-1,NA,TRBJ1-5,few,TGCAGTGCGGGAAGGGACACCAATCAGCCCCAGCATTTT,CSAGRDTNQPQHF